The clone carrying this T cell receptor (beta chain) has only a few counts. TCRB transcripts that were expressed got sequenced, as all of the isolated RNA had been reverse transcribed. An average around 3.3 million reads came from naive, central memory and regulatory T cell samples. Profiled with immunoSEQ multiplex PCR; TCRdb holds only in-frame clones, not every one. The profile shows 200,000 to 250,000 clones, 25% to 35% of them singletons. The sample originates from a study of beta chain features in type 1 diabetes. As for the study in general: In age, gender and cell yields, patients were similar to healthy donors.

The V gene's germline CDR1 is SNHLY and CDR2 FYNNEI. The CDR3 is made up of 14 amino acids. V lost 6 bases and J 2 bases, leaving 12 bases between the germline ends. Sequencing was performed on central memory CD4+ T cells from blood. The chain uses TRBV2 and TRBJ2-3; D might be TRBD2 (6 bases). The receptor was derived from a man in his thirties or forties in good health. CDR3 loop: CASSAGTFTDTQYF. CDR3 nucleotide sequence: TGTGCCAGCAGCGCCGGGACTTTCACAGATACGCAGTATTTT.